These 2 T cell receptor beta chains were sequenced from one sample in a study of cytomegalovirus exposure and HLA in healthy donors. The table came from immunoSEQ multiplex PCR; TCRdb's copy has only in-frame clones and leaves some out. This repertoire shows 250,000 to 300,000 clones, 85% to 90% found once; its top ten account for 0.35% to 0.4%. What was sequenced was PBMCs. The receptor source for this set is a young woman in good health and CMV-seronegative.

This clone was detected only a few times. The chain links TRBV10-2 to TRBJ2-2, with 9 bases that match TRBD1. Germline V gives CDR1 WSHSY, CDR2 SAAADI. This CDR3 is 16 amino acids long. J gave up 1 base and V 10 bases, and 10 bases lay outside the gene matches. The CDR3 DNA reads as TGCGCCACCAATCAACAGGGGGCGCTGAACACCGGGGAGCTGTTTTTT. Protein: CATNQQGALNTGELFF.

V usage is TRBV7-9 and J usage is TRBJ2-7; TRBD2 agrees at 9 bases. Germline CDR1 SEHNR, CDR2 FQNEAQ (reference sequence). The CDR3 is 13 residues long. The DNA of the CDR3 is TGTGCCAGCAGCCTAGCGGGGAGGAACGAGCAGTACGTC. It translates to CASSLAGRNEQYV.